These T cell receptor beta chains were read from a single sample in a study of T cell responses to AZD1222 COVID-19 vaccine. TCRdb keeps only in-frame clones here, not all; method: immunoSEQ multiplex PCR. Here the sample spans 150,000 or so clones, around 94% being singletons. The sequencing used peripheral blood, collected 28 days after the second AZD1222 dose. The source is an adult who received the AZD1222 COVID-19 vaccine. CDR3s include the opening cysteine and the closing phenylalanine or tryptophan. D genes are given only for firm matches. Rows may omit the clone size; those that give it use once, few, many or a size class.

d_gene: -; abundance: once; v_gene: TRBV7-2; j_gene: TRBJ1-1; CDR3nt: TGTGCCAGCAGCGAACAGGAGAACACTGAAGCTTTCTTT; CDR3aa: CASSEQENTEAFF
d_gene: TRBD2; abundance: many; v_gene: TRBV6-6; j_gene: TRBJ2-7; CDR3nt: TGTGCCAGCAGTACGGAGGGTAGCGGGAGGGTCGGCGAGCAGTACTTC; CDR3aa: CASSTEGSGRVGEQYF
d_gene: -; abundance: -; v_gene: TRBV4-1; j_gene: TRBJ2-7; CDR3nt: TGCGCCAGCAGCCAATTCCTCGCGCCCACCTACGAGCAGTACTTC; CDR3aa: CASSQFLAPTYEQYF
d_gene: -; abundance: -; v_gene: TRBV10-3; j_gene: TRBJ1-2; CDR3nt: TGTGCCATCAGTGGGACTAACTATGGCTACACCTTC; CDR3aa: CAISGTNYGYTF
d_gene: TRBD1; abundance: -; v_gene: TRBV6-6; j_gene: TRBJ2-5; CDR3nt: TGTGCCAGCAGTTTCCCGACAGGGGCGGATGGGACCCAGTACTTC; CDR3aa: CASSFPTGADGTQYF
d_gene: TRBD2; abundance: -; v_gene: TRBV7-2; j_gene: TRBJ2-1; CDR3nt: TGTGCCAGCAGCTGGGCCGGGACTAGCGGGATCATTGAGCAGTTCTTC; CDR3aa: CASSWAGTSGIIEQFF
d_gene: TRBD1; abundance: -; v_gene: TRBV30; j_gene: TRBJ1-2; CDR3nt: TGTGCCTGGAGTTCAGGGGGGACAACCAAACCTAACTATGGCTACACCTTC; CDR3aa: CAWSSGGTTKPNYGYTF
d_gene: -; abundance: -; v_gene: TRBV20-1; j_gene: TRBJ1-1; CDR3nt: TGCAGTGCCGAGGCGGGTACTGAAGCTTTCTTT; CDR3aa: CSAEAGTEAFF
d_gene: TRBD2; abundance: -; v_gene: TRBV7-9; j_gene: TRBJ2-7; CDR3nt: TGTGCCAGCAGACCGCCGGGACTAGCGCCGTACGAGCAGTACTTC; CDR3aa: CASRPPGLAPYEQYF
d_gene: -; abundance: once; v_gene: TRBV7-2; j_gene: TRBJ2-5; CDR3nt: TGTGCCAGCAGCTTAGTAGGTTCGTCTGCAGAGACCCAGTACTTC; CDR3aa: CASSLVGSSAETQYF
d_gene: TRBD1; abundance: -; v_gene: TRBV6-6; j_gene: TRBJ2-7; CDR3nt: TGTGCCAGCAGGAAGTCCGGGACAGGGATCTACGAGCAGTACTTC; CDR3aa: CASRKSGTGIYEQYF
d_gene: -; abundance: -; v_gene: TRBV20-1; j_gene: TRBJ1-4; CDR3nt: TGCAGTGCTCCCCGACCGGGACAAGTTTTTTTT; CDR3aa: CSAPRPGQVFF
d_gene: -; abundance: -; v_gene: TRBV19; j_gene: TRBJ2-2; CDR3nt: TGTGCCAGTAGTATAGAAGGCGGGCGGAACACCGGGGAGCTGTTTTTT; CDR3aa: CASSIEGGRNTGELFF
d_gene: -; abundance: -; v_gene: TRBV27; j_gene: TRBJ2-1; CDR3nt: TGTGCCAGCAGCATTAGTCGGAACGAGCAGTTCTTC; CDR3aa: CASSISRNEQFF
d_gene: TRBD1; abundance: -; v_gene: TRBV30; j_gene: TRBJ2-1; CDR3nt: TGTGCCTGGAGCACGGGACAGGGATCCTACAATGAGCAGTTCTTC; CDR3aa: CAWSTGQGSYNEQFF
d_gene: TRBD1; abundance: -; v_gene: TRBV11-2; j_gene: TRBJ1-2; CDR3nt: TGTGCCAGCAGCCTAGGGGGCGGACAGGGGGATCCTAACTATGGCTACACCTTC; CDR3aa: CASSLGGGQGDPNYGYTF
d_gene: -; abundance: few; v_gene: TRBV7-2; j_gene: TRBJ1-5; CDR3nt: TGTGCCAGCAGCTTCCACCAGCCCCAGCATTTT; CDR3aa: CASSFHQPQHF
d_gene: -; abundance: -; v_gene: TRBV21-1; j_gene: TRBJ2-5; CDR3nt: TGTGCCAAGCGGGGGGGGCCTGAAGAGACCCAGTACTTC; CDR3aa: CAKRGGPEETQYF
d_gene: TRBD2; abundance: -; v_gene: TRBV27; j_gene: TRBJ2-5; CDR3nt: TGTGCCAGCAGTGAGACTAGCGGGAGGGTGACCCAGTACTTC; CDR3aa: CASSETSGRVTQYF
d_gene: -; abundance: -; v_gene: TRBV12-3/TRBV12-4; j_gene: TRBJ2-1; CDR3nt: TGTGCCAGCAGCCCGAGCTCCTACAATGAGCAGTTCTTC; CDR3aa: CASSPSSYNEQFF
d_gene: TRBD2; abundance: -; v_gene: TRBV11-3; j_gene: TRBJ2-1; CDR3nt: TGTGCCAGCAGCGTCTCTAGCGGGAGCTCCTACAATGAGCAGTTCTTC; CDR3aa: CASSVSSGSSYNEQFF
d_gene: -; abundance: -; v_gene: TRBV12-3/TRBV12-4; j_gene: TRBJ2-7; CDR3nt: TGTGCCAGCAGTTTAGAGGGGGGTCGAGAGCAGTACTTC; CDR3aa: CASSLEGGREQYF
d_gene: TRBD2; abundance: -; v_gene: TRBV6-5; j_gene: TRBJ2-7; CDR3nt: TGTGCCAGCAGTTGGACTAGCGGGAGTTCCTACGAGCAGTACTTC; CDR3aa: CASSWTSGSSYEQYF
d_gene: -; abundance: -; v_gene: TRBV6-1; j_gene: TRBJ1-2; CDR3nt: TGTGCCAGCAGTGAAGTGGGGGGGACCTATGGCTACACCTTC; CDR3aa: CASSEVGGTYGYTF
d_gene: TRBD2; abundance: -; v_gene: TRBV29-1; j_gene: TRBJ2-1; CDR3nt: TGCAGCGTGGCAACTAGCGGGCGTTACAATGAGCAGTTCTTC; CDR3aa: CSVATSGRYNEQFF
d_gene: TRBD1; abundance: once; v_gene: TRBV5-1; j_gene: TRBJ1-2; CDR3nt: TGCGCCAGCAGCAGGACAGGGGGTGTAAACTATGGCTACACCTTC; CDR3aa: CASSRTGGVNYGYTF
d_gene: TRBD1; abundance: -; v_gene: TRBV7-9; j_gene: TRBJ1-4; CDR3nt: TGTGCCAGCAGCTTAGCGCTACAGGGGGGTTGGGAAAAACTGTTTTTT; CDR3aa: CASSLALQGGWEKLFF
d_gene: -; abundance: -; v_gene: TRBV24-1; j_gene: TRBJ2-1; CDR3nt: TGTGCCACCAGTGATCGAACATCCCACTCCTACAATGAGCAGTTCTTC; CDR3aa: CATSDRTSHSYNEQFF
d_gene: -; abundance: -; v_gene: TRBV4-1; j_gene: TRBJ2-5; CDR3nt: TGCGCCAGCAGCCATTTTTGGTCCACCCAAGAGACCCAGTACTTC; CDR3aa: CASSHFWSTQETQYF
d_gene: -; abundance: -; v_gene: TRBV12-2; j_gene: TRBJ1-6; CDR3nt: TGTGCAAGTCGTATTTCACCCCTCCACTTT; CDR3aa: CASRISPLHF
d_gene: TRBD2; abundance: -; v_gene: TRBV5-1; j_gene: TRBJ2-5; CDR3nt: TGCGGCCAGCCTCCCTGGCGGGGGGAAGAGACCCAGTACTTC; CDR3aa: CGQPPWRGEETQYF
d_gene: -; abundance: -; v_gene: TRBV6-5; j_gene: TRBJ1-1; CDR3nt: TGTGCCAGCAGTCCAAGAGTGGGGAACACTGAAGCTTTCTTT; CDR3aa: CASSPRVGNTEAFF
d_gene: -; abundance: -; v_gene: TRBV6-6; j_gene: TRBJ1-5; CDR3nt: TGTGCCAGCAGAGACTACAGCCCCAATCAGCCCCAGCATTTT; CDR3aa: CASRDYSPNQPQHF
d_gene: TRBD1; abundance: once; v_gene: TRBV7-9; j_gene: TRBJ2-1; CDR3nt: TGTGCCAGCAGCGTCCGGACAGGGGACTACAATGAGCAGTTCTTC; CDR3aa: CASSVRTGDYNEQFF
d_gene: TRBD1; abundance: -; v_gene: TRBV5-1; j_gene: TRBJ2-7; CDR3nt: TGCGCCAGCAGCGCGGCGACAGGGGACTCCTACGAGCAGTACTTC; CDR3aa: CASSAATGDSYEQYF
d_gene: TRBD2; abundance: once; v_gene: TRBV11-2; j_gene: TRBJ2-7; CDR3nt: TGTGCCAGCAGTTCAATGACTAGCGCGGCCTACGAGCAGTACTTC; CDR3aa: CASSSMTSAAYEQYF
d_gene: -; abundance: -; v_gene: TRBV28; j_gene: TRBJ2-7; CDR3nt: TGTGCCAGCAGTTTATTCCAGGGCGGCGAGCAGTACTTC; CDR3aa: CASSLFQGGEQYF
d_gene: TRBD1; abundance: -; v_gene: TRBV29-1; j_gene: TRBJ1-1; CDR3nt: TGCAGCGTCCAGGGGGCGGTCACTGAAGCTTTCTTT; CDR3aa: CSVQGAVTEAFF
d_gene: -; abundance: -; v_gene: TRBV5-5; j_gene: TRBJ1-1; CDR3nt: TGTGCCAGCAGCTTAGGTGGGTGGAACACTGAAGCTTTCTTT; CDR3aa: CASSLGGWNTEAFF